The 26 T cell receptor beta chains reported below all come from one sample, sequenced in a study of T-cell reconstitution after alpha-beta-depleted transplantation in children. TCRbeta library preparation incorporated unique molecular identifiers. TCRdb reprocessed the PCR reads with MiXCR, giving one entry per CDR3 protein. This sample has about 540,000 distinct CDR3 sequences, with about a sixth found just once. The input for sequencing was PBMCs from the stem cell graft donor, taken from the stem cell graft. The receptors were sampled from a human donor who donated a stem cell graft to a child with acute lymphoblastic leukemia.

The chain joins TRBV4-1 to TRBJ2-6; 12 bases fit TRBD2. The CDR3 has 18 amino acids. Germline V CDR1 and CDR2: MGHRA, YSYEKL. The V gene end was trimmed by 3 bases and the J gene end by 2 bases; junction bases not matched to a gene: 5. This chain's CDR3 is CASSHASGRAPGANVLTF. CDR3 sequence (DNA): TGCGCCAGCAGCCACGCTAGCGGGAGGGCCCCTGGGGCCAACGTCCTGACTTTC.

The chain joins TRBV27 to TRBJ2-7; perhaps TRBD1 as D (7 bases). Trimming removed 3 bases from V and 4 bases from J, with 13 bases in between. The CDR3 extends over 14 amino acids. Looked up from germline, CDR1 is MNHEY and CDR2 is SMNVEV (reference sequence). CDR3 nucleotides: TGTGCCAGCAGTTTGCAGGGGGGCGAGTACGAGCAGTACTTC. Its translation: CASSLQGGEYEQYF.

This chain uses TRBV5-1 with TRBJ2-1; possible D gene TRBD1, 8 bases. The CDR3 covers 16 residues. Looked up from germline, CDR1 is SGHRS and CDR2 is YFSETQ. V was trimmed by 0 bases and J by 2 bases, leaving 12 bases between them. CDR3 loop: CASSLDTGGAYNEQFF. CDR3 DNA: TGCGCCAGCAGCTTGGATACAGGGGGGGCCTACAATGAGCAGTTCTTC.

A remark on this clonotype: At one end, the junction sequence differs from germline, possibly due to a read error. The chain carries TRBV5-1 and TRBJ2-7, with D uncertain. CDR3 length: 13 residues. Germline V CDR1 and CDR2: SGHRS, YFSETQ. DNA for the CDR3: TGCGCCAGCAGCTTGGTTGCCCAGTACGAGCGGTACTTC. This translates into CASSLVAQYERYF.

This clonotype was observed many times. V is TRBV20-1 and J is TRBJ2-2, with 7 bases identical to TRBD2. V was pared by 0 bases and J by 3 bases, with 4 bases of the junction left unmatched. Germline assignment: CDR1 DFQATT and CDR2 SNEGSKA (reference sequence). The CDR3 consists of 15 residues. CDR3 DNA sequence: TGCAGTGCTAGAGATGCGGGAGCCGACACCGGGGAGCTGTTTTTT. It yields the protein CSARDAGADTGELFF.

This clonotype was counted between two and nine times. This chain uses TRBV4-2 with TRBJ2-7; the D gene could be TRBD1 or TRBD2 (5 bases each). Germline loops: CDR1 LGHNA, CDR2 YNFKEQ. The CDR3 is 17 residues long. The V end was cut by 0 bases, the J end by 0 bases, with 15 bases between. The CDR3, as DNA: TGTGCCAGCAGCCAAGAACCAGGGAGTTACCCCTCCTACGAGCAGTACTTC. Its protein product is CASSQEPGSYPSYEQYF.

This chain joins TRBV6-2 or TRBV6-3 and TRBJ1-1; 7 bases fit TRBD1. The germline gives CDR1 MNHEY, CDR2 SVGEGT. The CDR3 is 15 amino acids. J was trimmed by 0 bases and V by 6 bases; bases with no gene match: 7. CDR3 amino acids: CASSYRGRVNTEAFF. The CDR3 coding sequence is TGTGCCAGCAGCTACAGGGGACGGGTGAACACTGAAGCTTTCTTT.

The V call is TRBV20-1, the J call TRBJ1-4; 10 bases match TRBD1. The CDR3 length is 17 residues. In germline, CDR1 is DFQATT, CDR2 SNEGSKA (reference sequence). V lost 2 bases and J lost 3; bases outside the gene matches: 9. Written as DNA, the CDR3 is TGCAGTGCTAGATCCGACAGGGGGCTAGGGTCTAATGAAAAACTGTTTTTT. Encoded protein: CSARSDRGLGSNEKLFF.

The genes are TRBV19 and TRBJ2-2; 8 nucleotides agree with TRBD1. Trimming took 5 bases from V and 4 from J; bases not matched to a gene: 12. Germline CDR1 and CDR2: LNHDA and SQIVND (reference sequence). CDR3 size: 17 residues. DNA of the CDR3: TGTGCCAGTAGTTCCTCCGGACAGGGTCAGCGCACCGGGGAGCTGTTTTTT. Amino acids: CASSSSGQGQRTGELFF.

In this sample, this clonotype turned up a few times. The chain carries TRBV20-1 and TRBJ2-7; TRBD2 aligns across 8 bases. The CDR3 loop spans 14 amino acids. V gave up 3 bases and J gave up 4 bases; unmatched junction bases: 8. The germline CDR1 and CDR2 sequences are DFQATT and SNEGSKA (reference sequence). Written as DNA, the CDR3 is TGCAGTGCTAGGACGGGACTAGTGTCGTACGAGCAGTACTTC. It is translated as CSARTGLVSYEQYF.

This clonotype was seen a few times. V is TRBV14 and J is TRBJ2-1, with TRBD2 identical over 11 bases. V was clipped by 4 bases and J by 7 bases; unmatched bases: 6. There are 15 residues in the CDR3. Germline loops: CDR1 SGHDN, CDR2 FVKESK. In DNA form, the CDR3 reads TGTGCCAGCAGCCGCATACTAGCGGGAGAGAATGAGCAGTTCTTC. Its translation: CASSRILAGENEQFF.

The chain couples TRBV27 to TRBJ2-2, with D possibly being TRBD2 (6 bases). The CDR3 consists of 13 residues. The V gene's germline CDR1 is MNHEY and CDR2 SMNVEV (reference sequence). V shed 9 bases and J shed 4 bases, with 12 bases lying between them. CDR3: CASGTEGTGELFF. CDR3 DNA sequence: TGTGCCAGTGGGACGGAGGGCACCGGGGAGCTGTTTTTT.

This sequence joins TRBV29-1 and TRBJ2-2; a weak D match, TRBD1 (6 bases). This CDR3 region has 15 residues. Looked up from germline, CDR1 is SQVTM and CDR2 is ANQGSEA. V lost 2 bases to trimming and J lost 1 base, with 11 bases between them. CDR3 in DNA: TGCAGCGTTGAATGGGGGACAAGGAACACCGGGGAGCTGTTTTTT. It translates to CSVEWGTRNTGELFF.

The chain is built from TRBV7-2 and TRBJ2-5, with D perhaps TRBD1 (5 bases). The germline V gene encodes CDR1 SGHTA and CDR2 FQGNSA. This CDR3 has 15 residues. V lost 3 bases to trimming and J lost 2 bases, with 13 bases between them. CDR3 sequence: CASSFSGHSQETQYF. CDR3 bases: TGTGCCAGCAGCTTTTCAGGACACTCACAAGAGACCCAGTACTTC.

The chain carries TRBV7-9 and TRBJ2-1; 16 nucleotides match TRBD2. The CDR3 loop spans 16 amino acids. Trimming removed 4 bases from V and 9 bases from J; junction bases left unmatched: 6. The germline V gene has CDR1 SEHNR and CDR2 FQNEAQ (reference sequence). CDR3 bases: TGTGCCAGCAGCTCGGGGACTAGCGGGAGGGCCAGTGAGCAGTTCTTC. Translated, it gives CASSSGTSGRASEQFF.

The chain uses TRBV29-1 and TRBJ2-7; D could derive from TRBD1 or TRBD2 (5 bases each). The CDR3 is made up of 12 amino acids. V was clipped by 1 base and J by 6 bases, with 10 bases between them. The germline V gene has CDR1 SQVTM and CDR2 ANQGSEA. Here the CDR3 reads CSVEGDDTEQYF. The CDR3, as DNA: TGCAGCGTTGAAGGGGACGATACCGAGCAGTACTTC.

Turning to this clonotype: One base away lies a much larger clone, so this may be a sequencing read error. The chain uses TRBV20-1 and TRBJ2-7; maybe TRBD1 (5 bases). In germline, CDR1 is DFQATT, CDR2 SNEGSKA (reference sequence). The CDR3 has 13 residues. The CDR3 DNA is TGCACTGCTCTCCAGGGCTTCACCTACGAGCAGTACTTC. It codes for CTALQGFTYEQYF.

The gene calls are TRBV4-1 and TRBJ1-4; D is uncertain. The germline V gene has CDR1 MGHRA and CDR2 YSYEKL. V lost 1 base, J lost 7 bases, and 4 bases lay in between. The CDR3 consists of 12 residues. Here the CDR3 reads CASSQVAEKLFF. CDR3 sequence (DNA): TGCGCCAGCAGCCAAGTGGCTGAAAAACTGTTTTTT.

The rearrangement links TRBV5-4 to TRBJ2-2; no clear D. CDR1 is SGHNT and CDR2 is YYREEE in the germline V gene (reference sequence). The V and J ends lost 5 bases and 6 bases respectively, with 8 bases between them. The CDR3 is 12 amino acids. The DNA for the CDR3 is TGTGCCAGCAGGGGATTTGCCGGGGAGCTGTTTTTT. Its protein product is CASRGFAGELFF.

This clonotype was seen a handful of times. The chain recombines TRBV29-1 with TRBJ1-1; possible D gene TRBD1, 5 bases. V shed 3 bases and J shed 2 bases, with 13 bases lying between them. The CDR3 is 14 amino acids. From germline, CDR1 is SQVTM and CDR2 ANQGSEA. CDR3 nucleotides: TGCAGCGTTGACCGGGCGGGGACTAACACTGAAGCTTTCTTT. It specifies CSVDRAGTNTEAFF.

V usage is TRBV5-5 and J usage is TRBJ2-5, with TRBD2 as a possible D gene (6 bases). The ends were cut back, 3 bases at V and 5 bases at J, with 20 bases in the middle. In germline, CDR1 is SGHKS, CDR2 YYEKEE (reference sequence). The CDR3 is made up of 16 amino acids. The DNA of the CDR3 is TGTGCCAGCAGCTGGGGCTTCGGAGGGGCGGGGGAGACCCAGTACTTC. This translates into CASSWGFGGAGETQYF.

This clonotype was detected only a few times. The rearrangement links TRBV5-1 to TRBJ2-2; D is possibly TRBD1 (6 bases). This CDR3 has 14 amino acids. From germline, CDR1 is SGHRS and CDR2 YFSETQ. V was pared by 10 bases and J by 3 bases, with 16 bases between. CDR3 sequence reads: CAASREGDTGELFF. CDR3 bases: TGCGCCGCCTCCCGAGAGGGGGACACCGGGGAGCTGTTTTTT.

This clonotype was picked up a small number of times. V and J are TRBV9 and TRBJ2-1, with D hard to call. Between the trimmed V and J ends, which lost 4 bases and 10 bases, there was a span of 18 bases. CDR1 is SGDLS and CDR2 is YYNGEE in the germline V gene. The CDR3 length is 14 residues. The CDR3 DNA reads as TGTGCCAGCAGCCTCTCTTCTAACCATTTGGAGCAGTTCTTC. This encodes CASSLSSNHLEQFF.

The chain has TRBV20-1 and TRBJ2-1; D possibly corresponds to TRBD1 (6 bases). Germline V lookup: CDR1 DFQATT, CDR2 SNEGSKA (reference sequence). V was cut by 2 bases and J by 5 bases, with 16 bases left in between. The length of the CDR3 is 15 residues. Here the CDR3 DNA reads TGCAGTGCTAGATCGGCACAGGGCTTACACAATGAGCAGTTCTTC. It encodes CSARSAQGLHNEQFF.

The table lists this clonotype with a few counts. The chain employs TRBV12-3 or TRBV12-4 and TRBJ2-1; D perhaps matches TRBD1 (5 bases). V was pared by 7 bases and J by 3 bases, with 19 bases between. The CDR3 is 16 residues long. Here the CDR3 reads CASNPGYGVDYNEQFF. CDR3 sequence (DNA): TGTGCCAGCAATCCAGGGTACGGCGTTGACTACAATGAGCAGTTCTTC.

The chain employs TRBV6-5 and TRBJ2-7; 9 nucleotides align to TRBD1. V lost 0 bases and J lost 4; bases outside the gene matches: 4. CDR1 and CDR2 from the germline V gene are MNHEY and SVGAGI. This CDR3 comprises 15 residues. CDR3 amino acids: CASSYSGTGKYEQYF. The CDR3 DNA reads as TGTGCCAGCAGTTACTCAGGGACAGGGAAGTACGAGCAGTACTTC.